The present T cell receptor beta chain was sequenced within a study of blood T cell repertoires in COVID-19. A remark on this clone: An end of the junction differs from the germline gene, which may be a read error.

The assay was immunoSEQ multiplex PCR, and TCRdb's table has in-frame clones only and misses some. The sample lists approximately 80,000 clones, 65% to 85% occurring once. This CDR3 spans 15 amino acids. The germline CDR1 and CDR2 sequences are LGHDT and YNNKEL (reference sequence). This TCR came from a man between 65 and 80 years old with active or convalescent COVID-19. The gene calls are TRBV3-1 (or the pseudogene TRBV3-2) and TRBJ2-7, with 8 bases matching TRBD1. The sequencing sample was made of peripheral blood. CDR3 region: CASSQLRDRTVRAAF. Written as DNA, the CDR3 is TGTGCCAGCAGCCAACTCCGGGACAGGACAGTACGAGCAGCATTC.